The 18 T cell receptor beta chains below all came from one sample that was sequenced in a study of blood T cell repertoires in COVID-19. Sequencing was performed with immunoSEQ multiplex PCR; in TCRdb, only in-frame clones are kept and a portion is missing. The sample includes some 220,000 clones, 85% of them seen just once. The sequenced sample was peripheral blood. Receptors were obtained from a woman aged 60-75 years with active or convalescent COVID-19.

DNA of the CDR3: TGTGCCTTTAACAGGGGAGCCAAAAACATTCAGTACTTC. It translates to CAFNRGAKNIQYF. The rearrangement uses TRBV30 and TRBJ2-4; 7 nucleotides line up with TRBD1. Trimming cost V 7 bases and J 0 bases; bases outside gene matches: 3. CDR1 GTSNPN and CDR2 SVGIG come from the germline V gene (reference sequence). This CDR3 is 13 amino acids long. The whole variable domain, filled in from reference TRBV30 and TRBJ2-4, reads SQTIHQWPATLVQPVGSPLSLECTVEGTSNPNLYWYRQAAGRGLQLLFYSVGIGQISSEVPQNLSASRPQDRQFILSSKKLLLSDSGFYLCAFNRGAKNIQYFGAGTRLSVL.

The chain recombines TRBV4-1 with TRBJ2-2; 7 bases agree with TRBD1. Germline trimming cut 5 bases from V and 1 base from J; bases unmatched to any gene: 7. The germline V gene has CDR1 MGHRA and CDR2 YSYEKL. The CDR3 is 16 residues long. The CDR3 protein is CASSIRTGGNTGELFF. CDR3 coding DNA: TGCGCCAGCAGCATACGGACAGGAGGGAACACCGGGGAGCTGTTTTTT.

The chain employs TRBV10-3 and TRBJ2-3, with a weak D call TRBD2 (5 bases). The CDR3 has 15 amino acids. Trimming took 0 bases from V and 0 from J, leaving 7 bases between them. The germline V gene encodes CDR1 ENHRY and CDR2 SYGVKD. The CDR3 loop is CAISESGLSTDTQYF. In DNA form, the CDR3 reads TGTGCCATCAGTGAGTCAGGACTTAGCACAGATACGCAGTATTTT.

The chain is built from TRBV11-3 and TRBJ2-1; D is uncertain. V was trimmed by 4 bases and J by 0 bases, leaving 10 bases between them. CDR1 is SGHNT, CDR2 YENEEA, per germline. The CDR3 covers 15 residues. The CDR3 loop reads CASSSIWASYNEQFF. Written as DNA, the CDR3 is TGTGCCAGCAGCTCAATCTGGGCCTCCTACAATGAGCAGTTCTTC.

The sample holds a few counts of this clone. The chain is built from TRBV24-1 and TRBJ2-1; TRBD2 matches 14 bases. CDR3 length: 18 amino acids. CDR1 is KGHDR, CDR2 SFDVKD, per germline. V was pared by 5 bases and J by 4 bases, with 9 bases of the junction left unmatched. The chain's CDR3 is CATSGFGTSGRTYNEQFF. The CDR3 coding sequence is TGTGCCACCAGTGGTTTCGGGACTAGCGGGAGAACGTACAATGAGCAGTTCTTC.

This chain connects TRBV11-3 to TRBJ2-1; D uncertain. This CDR3 is 13 amino acids long. Germline V lookup: CDR1 SGHNT, CDR2 YENEEA. V lost 5 bases, J lost 6 bases, and 11 bases lay in between. As DNA, the CDR3 is TGTGCCAGCAGCAATCCTAAGTCCAATGAGCAGTTCTTC. It yields the protein CASSNPKSNEQFF. Together with reference TRBV11-3 and TRBJ2-1, the CDR3 gives the full variable domain: EAGVVQSPRYKIIEKKQPVAFWCNPISGHNTLYWYLQNLGQGPELLIRYENEEAVDDSQLPKDRFSAERLKGVDSTLKIQPAELGDSAVYLCASSNPKSNEQFFGPGTRLTVL.

The genes are TRBV2 and TRBJ2-1, with a weak D call TRBD1 (6 bases). CDR3 length: 15 amino acids. Germline loops: CDR1 SNHLY, CDR2 FYNNEI. Trimming cost V 6 bases and J 8 bases, with 20 bases left between them. As DNA, the CDR3 is TGTGCCAGCAGGAAGAACAGGGAAGAGGTCGATGAGCAGTTCTTC. Its translation: CASRKNREEVDEQFF.

The chain recombines TRBV7-2 with TRBJ1-3; 7 bases match TRBD1. Germline loops: CDR1 SGHTA, CDR2 FQGNSA. The CDR3 is made up of 16 amino acids. J gave up 0 bases and V 5 bases, and 7 bases lay outside the gene matches. For the CDR3, the DNA is TGTGCCAGCAGCGTCCAGGGGGTCCTCTCTGGAAACACCATATATTTT. Translating it yields CASSVQGVLSGNTIYF.

This chain links TRBV19 with TRBJ1-2, with 11 nucleotides matching TRBD1. CDR1 and CDR2 from the germline V gene are LNHDA and SQIVND (reference sequence). CDR3 length: 16 amino acids. Unmatched junction bases numbered 7, after V lost 3 bases and J lost 4 bases. The CDR3: CASSMRTGGDPYGYTF. CDR3 sequence (DNA): TGTGCCAGTAGTATGCGGACAGGGGGCGATCCCTATGGCTACACCTTC. Variable domain in full (rest from reference TRBV19 and TRBJ1-2): DGGITQSPKYLFRKEGQNVTLSCEQNLNHDAMYWYRQDPGQGLRLIYYSQIVNDFQKGDIAEGYSVSREKKESFPLTVTSAQKNPTAFYLCASSMRTGGDPYGYTFGSGTRLTVV.

This chain uses TRBV14 with TRBJ2-7; a possible D gene is TRBD2 (6 bases). V lost 2 bases and J lost 3, with 14 bases in between. CDR1 is SGHDN and CDR2 is FVKESK in the germline V gene. The CDR3 has 15 residues. CDR3 sequence (DNA): TGTGCCAGCAGCCAAAAAGCGGGCCTAATCTACGAGCAGTACGTC. Translating gives CASSQKAGLIYEQYV.

This clone was counted only a few times. V usage is TRBV10-2 and J usage is TRBJ1-2; maybe TRBD1 (5 bases). Trimming left V 3 bases short and J 2 bases short, with 16 bases between. CDR1 and CDR2 from the germline V gene are WSHSY and SAAADI. The CDR3 consists of 16 residues. CDR3 nucleotides: TGCGCCAGCAGTGAAACCCAGGGATCGACAAACTATGGCTACACCTTC. It is translated as CASSETQGSTNYGYTF.

The CDR3, as DNA: TGCAGCGTTGAAACTTTTGGGACAGGGAGCTCCTACAATGAGCAGTTCTTC. Residues: CSVETFGTGSSYNEQFF. The V call is TRBV29-1, the J call TRBJ2-1; 9 nucleotides line up with TRBD1. The ends lost 2 bases at V and 0 bases at J; junction bases unmatched: 8. The germline CDR1 and CDR2 sequences are SQVTM and ANQGSEA. The CDR3 covers 17 residues.

The J gene is TRBJ1-3, the V gene TRBV28; D uncertain. The V and J ends lost 8 bases and 0 bases respectively, with 11 bases between them. The CDR3 consists of 14 residues. In germline, CDR1 is MDHEN, CDR2 SYDVKM. This CDR3 reads CASSRIPSGNTIYF. Written as DNA, the CDR3 is TGTGCCAGCTCGCGGATTCCCTCTGGAAACACCATATATTTT.

The rearrangement uses TRBV5-1 and TRBJ2-2; 7 positions agree with TRBD2. V trimming: 4 bases; J trimming: 1 base; junction bases outside the gene matches: 10. Germline values: CDR1 SGHRS, CDR2 YFSETQ. This CDR3 is built from 17 residues. The CDR3: CASSLHPSGENTGELFF. The CDR3 DNA follows: TGCGCCAGCAGCCTTCACCCTAGCGGAGAGAACACCGGGGAGCTGTTTTTT.

The chain recombines TRBV27 with TRBJ2-7, with D perhaps TRBD1 (6 bases). Trimming pared 6 bases from V and 7 bases from J, leaving 16 bases between. Germline CDR1 and CDR2: MNHEY and SMNVEV (reference sequence). This CDR3 spans 13 amino acids. In DNA, the CDR3 is TGTGCCAGCAGCTTCGGTCAGGGGCATGAGCAGTACTTC. Translation gives CASSFGQGHEQYF.

This clone was seen just once. The V gene is TRBV6-5, the J gene TRBJ1-5, with D possibly matching TRBD1 (5 bases). Trimming stripped 0 bases from V and 5 bases from J, with 8 bases between. The CDR3 has 14 residues. Germline CDR1 and CDR2: MNHEY and SVGAGI. DNA for the CDR3: TGTGCCAGCAGTTACTCGACAGCCGATCAGCCCCAGCATTTT. Encoded protein: CASSYSTADQPQHF.

This clone occurred a few times. The V call is TRBV6-1, the J call TRBJ2-2; TRBD1 might be the D (7 bases). V lost 3 bases and J 0 bases, leaving 8 bases between the germline ends. CDR3 length: 15 residues. Germline lookup yields CDR1 MNHNS and CDR2 SASEGT. CDR3 protein: CASSDRGANTGELFF. The CDR3 DNA sequence: TGTGCCAGCAGTGACAGGGGGGCGAACACCGGGGAGCTGTTTTTT.

This chain links TRBV3-1 (or the pseudogene TRBV3-2) with TRBJ2-7; 8 nucleotides agree with TRBD1. CDR1 and CDR2 (germline): LGHDT, YNNKEL (reference sequence). J gave up 4 bases and V 5 bases, and 1 base lay outside the gene matches. CDR3 length: 12 amino acids. This CDR3 is CASSNRGYEQYF. The CDR3, as DNA: TGTGCCAGCAGCAACAGGGGGTACGAGCAGTACTTC.